One T cell receptor (beta chain) is described in this entry. Antigen specificity is unknown. The PCR ran on 60 Vbeta and 13 Jbeta primers. TCRdb's copy holds only in-frame clones and misses some; the assay was immunoSEQ multiplex PCR. Of about 140,000 clones listed, approximately 84% are singletons. Likely unrecorded immune exposures existed in these nominally healthy donors. The sample originates from a study of cytomegalovirus exposure and HLA in healthy donors. Study-wide points: Among donors in an Asian-associated ancestry cluster, a later analysis reportedly found fewer N-insertions than the approximately 700-donor mean.

The CDR3 is 15 residues long. Deletions cut 2 bases from V and 4 bases from J, with 13 bases between. Germline values: CDR1 MGHDK, CDR2 SYGVNS. Specimen: PBMCs. This TCR was sampled from a woman in her sixties in good health and CMV-seropositive. The V gene is TRBV25-1, the J gene TRBJ2-3; D ambiguous. The CDR3 protein is CASSEARIRSDTQYF. Written as DNA, the CDR3 is TGTGCCAGCAGTGAAGCGAGGATAAGGTCAGATACGCAGTATTTT.